The 5 T cell receptor beta chains below all came from one sample that was sequenced in a study of preoperative IRX-2 immunotherapy in early breast cancer. TCRdb's table, derived via immunoSEQ multiplex PCR, lists solely in-frame clones and lacks some. Among 30,000 to 45,000 clones listed, roughly four fifths were seen once. Documented treatment: preoperative locoregional IRX-2 cytokine immunotherapy. Sequencing used lymph node tissue, obtained after IRX-2 immunotherapy. All receptors derive from a human donor with breast cancer.

The chain employs TRBV19 and TRBJ1-6, with D tentatively TRBD1 (5 bases). Germline V lookup: CDR1 LNHDA, CDR2 SQIVND (reference sequence). Trimming shortened V by 10 bases and J by 0 bases, and 16 bases separated the two germline ends. The CDR3 sequence is 16 residues long. The CDR3 is CATNGWGSSYNSPLHF. CDR3 nucleotide sequence: TGTGCCACCAACGGATGGGGGAGCTCCTATAATTCACCCCTCCACTTT.

The CDR3 nucleotides read TGTGCCAGCAGTTACTCGAGAGGGAACACTGAAGCTTTCTTT. Protein product: CASSYSRGNTEAFF. This sequence joins TRBV6-7 and TRBJ1-1; D is undetermined. TRBV6-7 has ORF status, its function being uncertain. The CDR3 loop spans 14 amino acids. The ends were cut back, 0 bases at V and 1 base at J, with 6 bases in the middle.

The chain recombines TRBV11-3 with TRBJ2-5, with 14 bases lining up with TRBD2. The CDR3 length is 15 residues. The trim removed 5 bases at V and 5 bases at J, leaving 4 bases unmatched. CDR1 is SGHNT and CDR2 is YENEEA in the germline V gene. CDR3 bases: TGTGCCAGCAGCATGACTAGCGGGGGGGCGGAGACCCAGTACTTC. This encodes CASSMTSGGAETQYF.

The chain couples TRBV6-8 to TRBJ1-6; maybe TRBD1 (6 bases). The length of the CDR3 is 15 residues. Trimming took off 6 bases at V and 2 bases at J, with 11 bases between the two ends. Germline CDR1 MNHGY, CDR2 SAAAGT. CDR3 sequence reads: CASRPHRAYNSPLHF. CDR3 nucleotides: TGTGCCAGCAGGCCCCACAGGGCCTATAATTCACCCCTCCACTTT.

This clone was detected once. The chain has TRBV14 and TRBJ2-6; the D is unclear. Deletions cut 4 bases from V and 5 bases from J, with 12 bases between. The CDR3 sequence is 15 residues long. Per the germline V gene, CDR1 is SGHDN and CDR2 is FVKESK. The CDR3 DNA is TGTGCCAGCAGCCCAATGATGAGTCGGGCCAACGTCCTGACTTTC. Its protein is CASSPMMSRANVLTF.